The clone carrying this T cell receptor (beta chain) was seen only once. The antigen remains unidentified. This sample is part of a study of T cell responses to AZD1222 COVID-19 vaccine. Study conclusions and caveats: Spike-specific TCR repertoires showed rising breadth and depth after two AZD1222 doses. It was only after the peak T cell response that any repertoires were sampled. Across the whole spike, CD4 TCRs peaked at regions 160-218 and 743-854. Clonal diversity was possibly underestimated, and white British individuals and females predominated among donors.

Trimming shortened V by 4 bases and J by 1 base, and 14 bases separated the two germline ends. The CDR3 spans 15 residues. Germline CDR1 SNHLY, CDR2 FYNNEI. The protocol was immunoSEQ multiplex PCR, while the TCRdb copy is restricted to in-frame clones and leaves out a portion. The repertoire holds approximately 200,000 clones, with approximately 87% as singletons. The chain combines TRBV2 with TRBJ2-7; tentatively, D is TRBD2 (7 bases). The source material was peripheral blood, sampled on day 0 of MenACWY control vaccination. The origin of this receptor is an adult in good health. CDR3 amino acids: CASSVGGHSSYEQYF. CDR3 nucleotide sequence: TGTGCCAGCAGTGTGGGGGGGCATTCTTCCTACGAGCAGTACTTC. Full variable domain (remainder filled in from reference TRBV2 and TRBJ2-7): EPEVTQTPSHQVTQMGQEVILRCVPISNHLYFYWYRQILGQKVEFLVSFYNNEISEKSEIFDDQFSVERPDGSNFTLKIRSTKLEDSAMYFCASSVGGHSSYEQYFGPGTRLTVT.